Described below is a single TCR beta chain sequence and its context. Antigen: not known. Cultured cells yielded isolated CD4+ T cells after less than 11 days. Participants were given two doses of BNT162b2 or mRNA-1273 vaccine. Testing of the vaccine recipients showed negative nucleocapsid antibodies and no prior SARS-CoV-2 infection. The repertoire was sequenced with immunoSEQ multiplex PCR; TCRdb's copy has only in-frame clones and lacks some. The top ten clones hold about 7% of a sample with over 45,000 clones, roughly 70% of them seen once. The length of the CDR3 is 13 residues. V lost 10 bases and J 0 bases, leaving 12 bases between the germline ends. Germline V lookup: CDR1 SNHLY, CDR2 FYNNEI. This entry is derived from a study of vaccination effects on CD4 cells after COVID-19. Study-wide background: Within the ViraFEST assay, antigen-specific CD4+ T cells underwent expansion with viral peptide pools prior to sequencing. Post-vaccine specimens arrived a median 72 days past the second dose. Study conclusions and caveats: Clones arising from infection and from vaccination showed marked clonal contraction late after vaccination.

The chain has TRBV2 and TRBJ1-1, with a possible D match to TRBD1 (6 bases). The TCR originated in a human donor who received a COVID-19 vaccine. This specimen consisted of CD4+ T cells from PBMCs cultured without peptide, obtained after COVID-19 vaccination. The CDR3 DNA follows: TGTGCCACCAGGGGACAAATGAACACTGAAGCTTTCTTT. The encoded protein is CATRGQMNTEAFF.